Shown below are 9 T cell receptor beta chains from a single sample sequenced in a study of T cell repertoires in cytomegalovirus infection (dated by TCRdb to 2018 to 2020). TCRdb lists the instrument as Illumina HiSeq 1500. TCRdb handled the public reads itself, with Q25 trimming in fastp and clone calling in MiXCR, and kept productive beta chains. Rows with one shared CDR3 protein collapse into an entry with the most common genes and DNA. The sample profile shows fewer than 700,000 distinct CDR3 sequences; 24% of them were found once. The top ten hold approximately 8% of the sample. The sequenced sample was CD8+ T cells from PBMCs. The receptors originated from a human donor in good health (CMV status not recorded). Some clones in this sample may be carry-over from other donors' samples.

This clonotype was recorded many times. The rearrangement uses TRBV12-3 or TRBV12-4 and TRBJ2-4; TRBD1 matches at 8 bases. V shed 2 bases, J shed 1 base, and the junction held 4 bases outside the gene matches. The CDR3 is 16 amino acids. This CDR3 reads CASSLPRTGAKNIQYF. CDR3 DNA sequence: TGTGCCAGCAGTTTACCCCGGACAGGGGCCAAAAACATTCAGTACTTC.

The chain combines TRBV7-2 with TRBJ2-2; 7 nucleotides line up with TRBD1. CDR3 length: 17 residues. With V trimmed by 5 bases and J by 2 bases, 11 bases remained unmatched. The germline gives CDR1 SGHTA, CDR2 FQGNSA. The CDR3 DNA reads TGTGCCAGCAGCCTTACCGTGGGACAGTTAAACACCGGGGAGCTGTTTTTT. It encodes CASSLTVGQLNTGELFF.

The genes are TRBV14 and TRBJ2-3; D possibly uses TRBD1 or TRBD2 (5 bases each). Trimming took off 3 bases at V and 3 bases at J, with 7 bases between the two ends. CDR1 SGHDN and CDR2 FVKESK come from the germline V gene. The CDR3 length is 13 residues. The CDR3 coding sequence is TGTGCCAGCAGCCAGTGGGGGACAGATACGCAGTATTTT. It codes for CASSQWGTDTQYF. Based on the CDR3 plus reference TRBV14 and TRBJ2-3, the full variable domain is EAGVTQFPSHSVIEKGQTVTLRCDPISGHDNLYWYRRVMGKEIKFLLHFVKESKQDESGMPNNRFLAERTGGTYSTLKVQPAELEDSGVYFCASSQWGTDTQYFGPGTRLTVL.

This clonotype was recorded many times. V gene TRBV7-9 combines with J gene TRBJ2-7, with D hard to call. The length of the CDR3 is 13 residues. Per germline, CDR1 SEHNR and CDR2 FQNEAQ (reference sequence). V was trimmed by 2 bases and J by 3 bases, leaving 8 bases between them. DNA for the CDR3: TGTGCCAGCAGCTTATCCACGTACTACGAGCAGTACTTC. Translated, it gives CASSLSTYYEQYF.

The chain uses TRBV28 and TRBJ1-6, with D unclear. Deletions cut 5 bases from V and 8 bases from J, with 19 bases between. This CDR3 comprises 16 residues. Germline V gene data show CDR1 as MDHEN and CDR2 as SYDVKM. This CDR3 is CASSTVYSAGDSPLHF. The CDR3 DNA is TGTGCCAGCAGTACTGTGTACAGCGCGGGTGATTCACCCCTCCACTTT.

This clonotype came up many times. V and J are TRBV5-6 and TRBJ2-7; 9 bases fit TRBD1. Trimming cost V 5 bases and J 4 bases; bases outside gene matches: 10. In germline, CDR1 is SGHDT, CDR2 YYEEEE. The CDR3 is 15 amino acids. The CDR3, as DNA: TGTGCCAGCAGTCCACTCGGACAGGGGCCATACGAGCAGTACGTC. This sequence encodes CASSPLGQGPYEQYV.

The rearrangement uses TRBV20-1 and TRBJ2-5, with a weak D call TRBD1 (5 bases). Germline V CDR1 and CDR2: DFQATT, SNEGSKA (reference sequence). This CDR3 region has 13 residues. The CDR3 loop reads CSPIHRSQETQYF. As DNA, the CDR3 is TGCAGCCCAATCCACAGGTCTCAAGAGACCCAGTACTTC.

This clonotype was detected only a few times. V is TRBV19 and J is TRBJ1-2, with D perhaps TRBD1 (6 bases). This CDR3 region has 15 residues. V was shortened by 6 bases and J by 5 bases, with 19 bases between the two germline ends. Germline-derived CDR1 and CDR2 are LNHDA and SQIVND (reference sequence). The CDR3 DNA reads TGTGCCAGTAGCACGGGGGGCAGTAGATTTTATGGCTACACCTTC. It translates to CASSTGGSRFYGYTF.

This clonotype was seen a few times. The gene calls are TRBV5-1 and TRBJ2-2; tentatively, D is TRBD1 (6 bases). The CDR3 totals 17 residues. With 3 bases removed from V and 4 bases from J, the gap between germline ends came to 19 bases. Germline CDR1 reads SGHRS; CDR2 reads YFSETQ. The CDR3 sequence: CASSSTGLKVVTGELFF. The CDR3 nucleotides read TGCGCCAGCAGCTCGACAGGTCTAAAAGTGGTCACCGGGGAGCTGTTTTTT. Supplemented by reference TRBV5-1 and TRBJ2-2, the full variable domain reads KAGVTQTPRYLIKTRGQQVTLSCSPISGHRSVSWYQQTPGQGLQFLFEYFSETQRNKGNFPGRFSGRQFSNSRSEMNVSTLELGDSALYLCASSSTGLKVVTGELFFGEGSRLTVL.